Sequencing of this T cell receptor beta chain was carried out in a study of blood T cells in healthy people across ages. Findings and limits, study-wide: Because sorting was not performed, PBMCs prevented conclusive naive versus antigen-experienced comparison.

In regard to this clonotype: Its antigen remains unknown.

CDR3 size: 13 residues. Trimming pared 1 base from V and 11 bases from J, leaving 14 bases between. CDR1 and CDR2 from the germline V gene are KGHSH and LQKENI. The study recruited healthy Caucasian donors from Russia who were aged about 6 to 90. A sample-barcoded 5' primer and a J-beta primer mix were used in a second PCR of roughly 7 to 11 cycles. Every single cDNA molecule received a tag from a template-switch adaptor with 12 random nucleotides. Each CDR3 protein is one row after TCRdb ran MiXCR on the 5' RACE reads. The repertoire consists of about 780,000 distinct CDR3 sequences, with about half occurring once and the leading ten covering approximately 18%.

The sequence was collected from an elderly man in good health. The chain links TRBV18 to TRBJ2-5; D uncertain. The sequencing input was blood. The CDR3 sequence: CASSPRQNHEQYF. The CDR3, as DNA: TGTGCCAGCTCACCACGGCAGAATCATGAGCAGTACTTC.